The following is a TCR beta chain sequence with its context. This specimen belongs to a study of blood T cell repertoires in COVID-19. Across the whole study: The United States, Italy and Spain supplied acute and convalescent COVID-19 samples. The analysed material was cDNA or gDNA that came from T cells, B-cell-depleted T cells, or PBMCs.

Authors' methods: Reference gene primer amplification in the assay estimated nucleated cell counts. The data were produced by immunoSEQ multiplex PCR, yet TCRdb's version contains in-frame clones alone and is incomplete. Clone size and V and J calls were adopted from that table, with D and trimming inferred from the DNA. The sample lists about 130,000 clones, more than 70% occurring once. CDR3 size: 14 residues. V was shortened by 4 bases and J by 0 bases, with 6 bases between the two germline ends. Germline CDR1 and CDR2: KGHSH and LQKENI. The specimen was peripheral blood. The chain combines TRBV18 with TRBJ1-4; D gene uncertain. The sequence was collected from an elderly woman with acute or convalescent COVID-19. The CDR3 protein is CASSQRATNEKLFF. The CDR3 coding sequence is TGTGCCAGCTCACAGAGGGCAACTAATGAAAAACTGTTTTTT.